The rows below give T cell receptor beta chains drawn from one sample of a study of blood T cells in healthy people across ages. TCRdb itself ran the 5' RACE reads through MiXCR, one entry per CDR3 protein. This sample carries roughly 1,800,000 distinct CDR3 sequences, about 50% of them seen once, and the ten largest clones take roughly 2.1%. Input material: blood. The source is a middle-aged woman in good health. Each CDR3 is given with its conserved first and last residue. The D gene is left open where the match is weak. Rows may omit the clone size; those that give it use once, few, many or a size class.

abundance,j_gene,d_gene,v_gene,CDR3aa,CDR3nt
few,TRBJ2-1,TRBD2,TRBV5-5,CASSLVSLAGAYNEQFF,TGTGCCAGCAGCTTGGTCAGTCTAGCGGGGGCCTACAATGAGCAGTTCTTC
.,TRBJ2-7,.,TRBV10-3,CAISDGSAVYEQYF,TGTGCCATCAGTGATGGTAGCGCGGTCTACGAGCAGTACTTC
.,TRBJ1-4,TRBD1,TRBV12-3/TRBV12-4,CASRRDRGGEKLFF,TGTGCCAGCAGACGGGACAGGGGAGGAGAAAAACTGTTTTTT
few,TRBJ2-6,.,TRBV3-1,CASSLMDTGTGSGANVLTF,TGTGCCAGCAGCCTTATGGACACGGGAACGGGCTCTGGGGCCAACGTCCTGACTTTC
.,TRBJ2-7,.,TRBV24-1,CATSDSGRGGSYEQYF,TGTGCCACCAGTGATAGCGGCCGGGGAGGCTCCTACGAGCAGTACTTC
.,TRBJ2-1,.,TRBV9,CASSPRQGGYNGQFF,TGTGCCAGCAGCCCCCGACAGGGAGGCTACAATGGGCAGTTCTTC
.,TRBJ2-1,.,TRBV11-1,CASSSEGPLGSEQFF,TGTGCCAGCAGCTCGGAGGGGCCCCTGGGGAGTGAGCAGTTCTTC
.,TRBJ2-7,.,TRBV12-3/TRBV12-4,CASVTGGLDNEQYF,TGTGCCAGCGTAACGGGGGGCTTGGACAATGAGCAGTACTTC
.,TRBJ2-5,TRBD1,TRBV20-1,CSASNIRDRVPQGQETQYF,TGCAGTGCTAGCAATATACGGGACAGGGTGCCGCAAGGCCAAGAGACCCAGTACTTC
.,TRBJ1-5,.,TRBV18,CASSPADRQNQPQHF,TGTGCCAGCTCACCGGCGGACAGACAAAATCAGCCCCAGCATTTT
.,TRBJ2-3,.,TRBV20-1,CSARSGVGTDTQYF,TGCAGTGCCCGGTCGGGGGTCGGCACAGATACGCAGTATTTT
.,TRBJ1-6,TRBD1,TRBV27,CASSLSRQGAGRSPLHF,TGTGCCAGCAGTTTATCCCGACAGGGGGCGGGGAGGTCACCCCTCCACTTT
.,TRBJ2-3,.,TRBV6-2/TRBV6-3,CASSYGPQDTQYF,TGTGCCAGCAGTTATGGCCCCCAGGATACGCAGTATTTT
.,TRBJ2-5,.,TRBV6-5,CASSLGTIKTQYF,TGTGCCAGCAGTTTAGGGACAATAAAGACCCAGTACTTC
.,TRBJ2-7,TRBD1,TRBV7-2,CASSLTGGPGEQYF,TGTGCCAGCAGCCTTACAGGGGGCCCAGGCGAGCAGTACTTC
.,TRBJ2-7,.,TRBV20-1,CSASFIELAEQYF,TGCAGTGCTAGTTTCATCGAGCTCGCCGAGCAGTACTTC
.,TRBJ2-3,.,TRBV7-8,CASSLTTVGTDTQYF,TGTGCCAGCAGCTTAACTACGGTGGGCACAGATACGCAGTATTTT
.,TRBJ2-4,.,TRBV6-2/TRBV6-3,CASRRSGGLAKNIQYF,TGTGCCAGCAGAAGATCAGGGGGACTAGCCAAAAACATTCAGTACTTC
.,TRBJ1-6,.,TRBV9,CASSPTGHEDSPLHF,TGTGCCAGCAGCCCCACTGGGCACGAAGATTCACCCCTCCACTTT
.,TRBJ2-3,.,TRBV6-2/TRBV6-3,CASSYSPGLVTDTQYF,TGTGCCAGCAGTTACTCCCCGGGGTTGGTCACAGATACGCAGTATTTT
.,TRBJ2-1,TRBD2,TRBV7-3,CASSLSPSGGVGYNEQFF,TGTGCCAGCAGCTTAAGTCCTAGCGGGGGGGTCGGCTACAATGAGCAGTTCTTC
.,TRBJ1-5,.,TRBV4-1,CASSQVPQGLRNQPQHF,TGCGCCAGCAGCCAAGTCCCGCAGGGGCTACGGAATCAGCCCCAGCATTTT
few,TRBJ2-5,.,TRBV5-1,CASSPKSGRTETQYF,TGCGCCAGCAGCCCAAAGAGCGGTCGTACGGAGACCCAGTACTTC
.,TRBJ2-5,.,TRBV2,CASSDGDSGFQETQYF,TGTGCCAGCAGTGATGGGGATAGTGGGTTCCAAGAGACCCAGTACTTC
.,TRBJ2-7,TRBD1,TRBV12-3/TRBV12-4,CASSRNYGTEDDEQYF,TGTGCCAGCAGCCGTAATTACGGGACAGAGGACGACGAGCAGTACTTC
.,TRBJ1-2,.,TRBV27,CASSLDGDNGYTF,TGTGCCAGCAGTTTGGACGGGGACAATGGCTACACCTTC
few,TRBJ2-7,TRBD2,TRBV7-2,CASSLGPLAGGAYEQYF,TGTGCCAGCAGCTTAGGCCCCCTAGCGGGGGGAGCCTACGAGCAGTACTTC
few,TRBJ2-7,.,TRBV4-1,CASSHLGQPDPYEQYF,TGCGCCAGCAGCCACCTCGGACAGCCCGACCCCTACGAGCAGTACTTC
.,TRBJ2-1,TRBD2,TRBV4-3,CASSLTSGGDLYNEQFF,TGCGCCAGCAGCCTAACTAGCGGGGGGGACTTATACAATGAGCAGTTCTTC
.,TRBJ1-4,.,TRBV6-1,CASSAILGGGNEKLFF,TGTGCCAGCAGTGCCATTCTGGGGGGCGGTAATGAAAAACTGTTTTTT
few,TRBJ1-5,.,TRBV6-6,CASSGDPRQPQHF,TGTGCCAGCAGTGGGGACCCACGGCAGCCCCAGCATTTT
.,TRBJ2-7,TRBD2,TRBV20-1,CSAAHSGGTYEQYF,TGCAGTGCCGCCCATAGCGGGGGGACCTACGAGCAGTACTTC
.,TRBJ2-7,TRBD2,TRBV6-6,CASSYRSRGLVVYEQYF,TGTGCCAGCAGTTACAGATCTCGGGGACTAGTAGTCTACGAGCAGTACTTC
few,TRBJ2-1,TRBD2,TRBV15,CATSRDGGAYNEQFF,TGTGCCACCAGCAGAGACGGGGGGGCCTACAATGAGCAGTTCTTC
.,TRBJ1-6,TRBD1,TRBV27,CATGTGAPYNSPLHF,TGTGCCACGGGGACAGGAGCACCTTATAATTCACCCCTCCACTTT
.,TRBJ2-1,TRBD2,TRBV5-6,CASSSPGGGSYNEQFF,TGTGCCAGCAGCTCTCCGGGGGGGGGCTCCTACAATGAGCAGTTCTTC
.,TRBJ2-7,.,TRBV7-8,CASSLAKESEQYF,TGTGCCAGCAGCTTAGCAAAGGAATCCGAGCAGTACTTC
few,TRBJ1-2,TRBD1,TRBV12-3/TRBV12-4,CASSLVAGGSSYTF,TGTGCCAGCAGTTTAGTTGCAGGGGGCTCGAGCTACACCTTC
few,TRBJ2-3,.,TRBV7-9,CAGDISTDTQYF,TGTGCCGGAGATATTAGCACAGATACGCAGTATTTT
.,TRBJ1-2,TRBD1,TRBV4-3,CASSQSGTGRGRGSYTF,TGCGCCAGCAGCCAAAGCGGGACAGGGAGGGGACGGGGTAGCTACACCTTC
.,TRBJ1-3,TRBD1,TRBV9,CACSTLTGGDTIYF,TGTGCCTGCAGCACTTTGACAGGGGGGGACACCATATATTTT
.,TRBJ2-5,.,TRBV7-8,CASSPGTRIQETQYF,TGTGCCAGCAGCCCCGGGACACGAATCCAAGAGACCCAGTACTTC
.,TRBJ1-4,.,TRBV7-9,CASSLNPGQLGEKLFF,TGTGCCAGCAGCTTAAACCCGGGGCAGCTCGGTGAAAAACTGTTTTTT
.,TRBJ2-5,.,TRBV5-1,CASSLSQAGQQETQYF,TGCGCCAGCAGCTTGAGCCAAGCGGGTCAGCAAGAGACCCAGTACTTC
few,TRBJ2-7,.,TRBV5-6,CASSLVPAGSYEQYF,TGTGCCAGCAGCTTGGTACCAGCGGGCTCCTACGAGCAGTACTTC
.,TRBJ2-5,TRBD1,TRBV6-6,CASSYGDSRQGTQYF,TGTGCCAGCAGTTACGGGGACAGCCGTCAAGGGACCCAGTACTTC
.,TRBJ1-4,.,TRBV2,CASKSRTATNEKLFF,TGTGCCAGCAAGTCCCGGACAGCAACTAATGAAAAACTGTTTTTT
few,TRBJ2-3,.,TRBV4-3,CASSQVWGGATDTQYF,TGCGCCAGCAGCCAAGTTTGGGGGGGGGCGACAGATACGCAGTATTTT
few,TRBJ1-5,.,TRBV12-3/TRBV12-4,CASSLRDGNQPQHF,TGTGCCAGCAGTTTACGAGATGGCAATCAGCCCCAGCATTTT
few,TRBJ2-7,.,TRBV10-1,CASSESRYEQYF,TGCGCCAGCAGTGAGTCCCGCTACGAGCAGTACTTC
few,TRBJ2-5,TRBD1,TRBV19,CASSMSTGKETQYF,TGTGCCAGTAGTATGTCGACAGGGAAGGAGACCCAGTACTTC
.,TRBJ2-3,.,TRBV7-2,CASSLTTLAATQYF,TGTGCCAGCAGCCTAACAACCCTAGCTGCTACGCAGTATTTT
.,TRBJ2-3,.,TRBV27,CASSLVPRTDTQYF,TGTGCCAGCAGTTTGGTTCCCCGCACAGATACGCAGTATTTT
.,TRBJ1-6,.,TRBV20-1,CSAKYGAANSPLHF,TGCAGTGCGAAGTATGGGGCGGCTAATTCACCCCTCCACTTT
.,TRBJ2-5,.,TRBV28,CASGAGMQETQYF,TGTGCCAGCGGGGCGGGGATGCAAGAGACCCAGTACTTC